This T cell receptor (beta chain) was captured in a study of T cells expressing NK-cell markers (dated by TCRdb to 2018 to 2020). Concerning the study at large: Under ten donors provided sorted CD3+CD56+NKG2C+, CD3+CD56+NKG2C- and CD3+CD56-NKG2C+ T-cell subsets, whose TCR beta-chain repertoires were profiled. Among the eight sequenced donors, only one was HCMV-seronegative, while the other seven were HCMV-seropositive. All eight donors whose samples were sequenced were randomly selected healthy volunteers, three of them men and five women. Illumina HiSeq 2000/2500, MiSeq or NextSeq was used to sequence libraries as 2 x 150 bp reads.

A commercial ELISA kit detecting HCMV-specific IgG in serum was used to determine HCMV serostatus. Ficoll density gradient centrifugation was used to isolate peripheral blood mononuclear cells from blood. The sequencer was an Illumina HiSeq 2000. The TCR beta cDNA libraries were made using 5'RACE template switching, a step that added both a universal primer site and unique molecular identifiers. Synthesis of cDNA was primed from the TCR beta constant segment and was followed by two consecutive PCR amplification steps. In the original analysis: MIGEC was used to demultiplex reads and group the reads by UMI, and MiTCR was used to assemble and quantify clonotypes. Only TCR cDNA sequences supported by at least two reads were kept to exclude erroneous sequences. Downstream repertoire analysis used the tcR package, and clonotypes were matched across fractions by CDR3 nucleotide sequence plus V segment. VDJmatch was used to annotate antigen specificity against VDJdb, with one amino acid substitution allowed in CDR3. TCRdb reprocessed the reads; each CDR3 protein sequence makes one entry, and DNA is unavailable. Here the V and J calls rest on TCRdb's processing, not on the authors' analysis. The sample table includes about 170,000 distinct CDR3 sequences. The ten largest make up around 20% of the sample.

According to the germline V gene, CDR1 reads SGHDT and CDR2 reads YYEEEE. The CDR3 goes from the cysteine to the phenylalanine over 15 residues. DNA is not on record. General study outcomes and caveats: Those dominant clonotypes were again the most abundant among CD3+CD56-NKG2C+ cells in four donors, at about 25-60.1%. For six donors, the dominant CD3+CD56+NKG2C+ clonotypes were among the top 10 CD8+ clonotypes and accounted for about 1.0-8% of CD8+ T cells. Whether the expanded NKG2C-expressing T cell clones were specific for HCMV antigens was left unclear.

In regard to this clonotype: Its antigen is currently not known.

The sequenced sample consisted of blood T cells: a sorted CD56 or NKG2C T cell subset, CD4+ or CD8+ T cells, or bulk PBMC T cells (not recorded which). The chain is assembled from TRBV5-6 and TRBJ2-2; TCRdb names TRBD2, which stays unverified in the absence of DNA. This TCR came from a man between 18 and 69 years old in good health. The CDR3 protein: CANSPSETNTGELFF. Reference TRBV5-6 and TRBJ2-2 proteins supply the regions before and after the CDR3; the full variable domain is: DAGVTQSPTHLIKTRGQQVTLRCSPKSGHDTVSWYQQALGQGPQFIFQYYEEEERQRGNFPDRFSGHQFPNYSSELNVNALLLGDSALYLCANSPSETNTGELFFGEGSRLTVL.